These 9 T cell receptor beta chains came from one sample sequenced in a study of blood T cell repertoires in COVID-19. Assay used: immunoSEQ multiplex PCR; TCRdb lists only in-frame clones, some missing. Of about 350,000 clones in the sample, around nine tenths were seen once. Sequenced sample: PBMCs or T cells enriched from blood (not recorded which). The receptors were gathered from a woman aged 25 to 39 who had been exposed to COVID-19.

The chain combines TRBV5-1 with TRBJ1-6, with TRBD1 as a possible D gene (6 bases). The CDR3 totals 15 residues. Per the germline V gene, CDR1 is SGHRS and CDR2 is YFSETQ. Trimming removed 3 bases at V and 3 bases at J, with 10 bases between. The CDR3: CASSSRTDYNSPLHF. DNA of the CDR3: TGCGCCAGCAGCTCACGGACAGACTATAATTCACCCCTCCACTTT.

The gene calls are TRBV5-8 and TRBJ1-1; D is uncertain. The CDR3 covers 11 residues. Trimming took 5 bases from V and 6 from J, leaving 8 bases between them. Germline values: CDR1 SGHTS, CDR2 YDEGEE. CDR3 nucleotides: TGTGCCAGCAGTGGGAGGGCTGAAGCTTTCTTT. This translates into CASSGRAEAFF.

The rearrangement joins TRBV5-1 to TRBJ2-7; 7 bases align to TRBD2. The J segment lost 6 bases and the V segment lost 4 bases, leaving 10 bases of the junction unmatched. The CDR3 is made up of 14 amino acids. The germline CDR1 and CDR2 sequences are SGHRS and YFSETQ. This CDR3 is CASSPGGLASEQYF. The CDR3 DNA reads as TGCGCCAGCAGCCCGGGGGGTCTAGCGTCCGAGCAGTACTTC.

The rearrangement joins TRBV27 to TRBJ2-7, with TRBD2 identical over 12 bases. The CDR3 totals 15 residues. The germline V gene encodes CDR1 MNHEY and CDR2 SMNVEV (reference sequence). Losses at the gene ends were 7 bases for V and 7 bases for J; bases not matched to a gene: 11. CDR3 coding DNA: TGTGCCAGCACGCGACTAGCGGGAGTGGCTAGTGAGCAGTACTTC. Translated, it gives CASTRLAGVASEQYF.

This clone has a single count. This chain joins TRBV10-1 and TRBJ2-3, with TRBD2 matching over 10 bases. Germline-derived CDR1 and CDR2 are WNHNN and SYGVQD (reference sequence). The V segment lost 0 bases and the J segment 5 bases; nucleotides outside the gene matches: 5. The CDR3 has 16 residues. CDR3 in DNA: TGCGCCAGCAGTGAGTCACTAGCGGGACGGGAAGATACGCAGTATTTT. Translated, it gives CASSESLAGREDTQYF.

The V call is TRBV3-1 (or the pseudogene TRBV3-2), the J call TRBJ1-6; D is unresolved. V shed 1 base and J shed 0 bases, with 7 bases lying between them. Germline V lookup: CDR1 LGHDT, CDR2 YNNKEL (reference sequence). This CDR3 spans 16 amino acids. This CDR3 is CASSQGFSSYNSPLHF. Written as DNA, the CDR3 is TGTGCCAGCAGCCAAGGGTTTAGCTCCTATAATTCACCCCTCCACTTT.

The chain uses TRBV9 and TRBJ1-2, with D possibly matching TRBD1 (6 bases). Germline values: CDR1 SGDLS, CDR2 YYNGEE. The CDR3 loop spans 15 amino acids. The V gene lost 4 bases and the J gene lost 4 bases, with 17 bases spanning the gap. This CDR3 reads CASSPQTGGLYGYTF. In DNA, the CDR3 is TGTGCCAGCAGCCCCCAGACAGGCGGCCTCTATGGCTACACCTTC. Drawing the rest from reference TRBV9 and TRBJ1-2, the complete variable domain is DSGVTQTPKHLITATGQRVTLRCSPRSGDLSVYWYQQSLDQGLQFLIQYYNGEERAKGNILERFSAQQFPDLHSELNLSSLELGDSALYFCASSPQTGGLYGYTFGSGTRLTVV.

V usage is TRBV10-3 and J usage is TRBJ2-2; D unresolved. V gave up 8 bases and J gave up 2 bases, with 6 bases separating them. Germline V gives CDR1 ENHRY, CDR2 SYGVKD. CDR3 size: 12 residues. CDR3 bases: TGTGCCATCGGGCTCAACACCGGGGAGCTGTTTTTT. As protein: CAIGLNTGELFF.

As DNA, the CDR3 is TGTGCCACCAGTGATGGGACTGCTGGAAACACCATATATTTT. Protein product: CATSDGTAGNTIYF. The V call is TRBV24-1, the J call TRBJ1-3, with D perhaps matching TRBD1 (5 bases). The CDR3 is made up of 14 amino acids. Germline CDR1 and CDR2: KGHDR and SFDVKD. V gave up 3 bases and J gave up 2 bases, with 7 bases separating them.